This T cell receptor (beta chain) was profiled in a study of siplizumab effects on memory and regulatory T cells. The repertoire was sequenced with immunoSEQ multiplex PCR; TCRdb's copy has only in-frame clones and lacks some. The repertoire holds about 18,000 clones, around 40% seen once, with under 7% in the top ten. After removal of 0 bases from V and 2 bases from J, the junction contained 5 bases not matched to a gene. The CDR3 runs to 16 residues. Germline CDR1 and CDR2: SGHVS and FQNEAQ. Study observations and caveats: The majority of clones, roughly 75-96% of proliferating CD4+ or CD8+ clones, lacked an assignable naive or memory phenotype. Of the alloreactive clones, only a minor fraction mapped to unstimulated subsets.

Comment on this clone: Its antigen is not known.

The mixed lymphocyte reaction cells underwent coculture at 37°C for less than 7 days. A 1:1 mixture was made of responder PBMCs labelled with CFSE and stimulator PBMCs labelled with Violet Dye. The rearrangement joins TRBV7-8 to TRBJ2-7; 9 bases align to TRBD2. The sequence derives from a human donor in good health; the cells came from an allogeneic mixed lymphocyte reaction. Some clones in this sample may be carry-over from other donors' samples. Specimen: CFSE-low (dividing) CD4+ T cells sorted from an allogeneic mixed lymphocyte reaction. CDR3: CASSLAPGGGAYEQYF. The CDR3 DNA sequence: TGTGCCAGCAGCTTAGCGCCTGGCGGGGGGGCCTACGAGCAGTACTTC.